The following is a T cell receptor beta chain sequence with its context. Its antigen is still unknown. Those with chemo-refractory metastatic non-small-cell lung cancer were treated with focal radiation combined with CTLA-4 blockade using ipilimumab. The trim removed 2 bases at V and 1 base at J, leaving 3 bases unmatched. The germline gives CDR1 SGHNT, CDR2 YYREEE (reference sequence). CDR3 length equals 15 residues. The sample belongs to a study of radiotherapy plus CTLA-4 blockade in lung cancer. Study overall: Among all patients, 18% showed objective responses, while about 30% had disease control. Broader study findings: In blood, after radiotherapy plus ipilimumab, tumor-derived TCR clones expanded. It was early blood T cell clone dynamics, with interferon-beta, that reportedly best predicted response.

Here immunoSEQ multiplex PCR was the method, and the copy in TCRdb shows in-frame clones only, minus some. Here the sample spans around 82,000 clones, around 81% being singletons. The TCR sequence derives from a human donor with non-small cell lung cancer whose response to radiotherapy plus ipilimumab could not be evaluated. Some clones in this sample may be carry-over from other donors' samples. The chain combines TRBV5-4 with TRBJ2-5; TRBD1 agrees at 9 bases. The starting material was peripheral blood, obtained from a patient treated with radiotherapy plus ipilimumab. CDR3 protein: CASSLQTGGQETQYF. DNA of the CDR3: TGTGCCAGCAGCTTACAGACAGGGGGCCAAGAGACCCAGTACTTC. Using reference TRBV5-4 and TRBJ2-5 for the parts outside the CDR3, the full variable domain is ETGVTQSPTHLIKTRGQQVTLRCSSQSGHNTVSWYQQALGQGPQFIFQYYREEENGRGNFPPRFSGLQFPNYSSELNVNALELDDSALYLCASSLQTGGQETQYFGPGTRLLVL.